Given below is one T cell receptor beta chain in context. This sample is drawn from a study of blood T cell repertoires in COVID-19. Background on the study: Samples representing acute and convalescent COVID-19 were sourced from the United States, Italy and Spain. T cells, B-cell-depleted T cells, or PBMCs supplied cDNA or gDNA.

Trimming stripped 5 bases from V and 5 bases from J, with 13 bases between. Germline V CDR1 and CDR2: MNHEY, SMNVEV (reference sequence). The CDR3 sequence is 14 residues long. Authors' methods: Estimated nucleated cell counts came from reference gene primer amplification. The repertoire was sequenced with immunoSEQ multiplex PCR; TCRdb's copy has only in-frame clones and lacks some. That table furnishes V, J and clone size, whereas the DNA furnished D and trimming. Seen here are approximately 260,000 clones, about four fifths observed once, and the top ten hold approximately 9.4%. The TCR was taken from a woman of 80 years or more with acute or convalescent COVID-19. The sequencing input was peripheral blood. The chain has TRBV27 and TRBJ1-5; D gene ambiguous. CDR3: CASSRDRMDQPQHF. The CDR3 nucleotides read TGTGCCAGCAGTAGAGATAGAATGGATCAGCCCCAGCATTTT.